This T cell receptor beta chain was identified during a study of shared clonotypes between healthy human individuals. Profiled with immunoSEQ multiplex PCR; TCRdb holds only in-frame clones, not every one. The sample yields some 1,100,000 clones, approximately 78% seen once. The origin of this receptor is a man younger than 35 in good health. Some clones in this sample may be carry-over from other donors' samples. Sequences were obtained from memory CD4+ T cells from PBMCs. Noted subset: CD45RA-negative fraction.

CDR3 nucleotide sequence: TGTGCCAGCAGTTTCCACAGGGGGGAAGGCAATCAGCCCCAGCATTTT. This translates into CASSFHRGEGNQPQHF. V usage is TRBV28 and J usage is TRBJ1-5, with 8 bases identical to TRBD1. The germline V gene has CDR1 MDHEN and CDR2 SYDVKM. CDR3 length equals 16 residues. V lost 3 bases to trimming and J lost 2 bases; unmatched junction nucleotides: 6.